These 14 T cell receptor beta chains share one sample of origin, sequenced in a study of early T cells in non-severe SARS-CoV-2 infection. MiXCR, applied by TCRdb to the 5' RACE reads, yields one record per CDR3 protein. The sample comprises fewer than 85,000 distinct CDR3 sequences, around 13% of which are singletons, and nearly 4% rests with the top ten. Sequencing was performed on whole blood, taken at baseline. The receptors shown here come from an adult who was a healthcare worker with PCR-confirmed SARS-CoV-2 infection or an uninfected control (not recorded which).

Only a few counts were recorded for this clonotype. This chain links TRBV7-2 with TRBJ2-1; D gene unclear. Germline assignment: CDR1 SGHTA and CDR2 FQGNSA. The CDR3 covers 15 residues. Trimming took 1 base from V and 7 from J, leaving 14 bases between them. CDR3 sequence reads: CASSLGTSRTNEQFF. CDR3 nucleotides: TGTGCCAGCAGCTTAGGGACGAGTAGGACGAATGAGCAGTTCTTC.

V is TRBV20-1 and J is TRBJ1-2; D remains unclear. In germline, CDR1 is DFQATT, CDR2 SNEGSKA (reference sequence). The CDR3 extends over 15 amino acids. Trimming took off 3 bases at V and 8 bases at J, with 22 bases between the two ends. The CDR3 coding sequence is TGCAGTGCTAGGGATGCTTCTCGAAGGGCCGGAGGCTACACCTTC. Translated, it gives CSARDASRRAGGYTF.

The chain uses TRBV11-3 and TRBJ2-1; TRBD2 matches 9 bases. Trimming removed 1 base from V and 8 bases from J; junction bases left unmatched: 6. The germline V gene encodes CDR1 SGHNT and CDR2 YENEEA. This CDR3 has 15 residues. CDR3 coding DNA: TGTGCCAGCAGCTTAGGGGTTAGCGGGAGATATGAGCAGTTCTTC. Its protein product is CASSLGVSGRYEQFF.

V is TRBV19 and J is TRBJ2-1; D gene uncertain. The CDR3 spans 15 residues. Germline-derived CDR1 and CDR2 are LNHDA and SQIVND (reference sequence). V dropped 0 bases and J dropped 0 bases, with 6 bases sitting between them. This CDR3 is CASSIEDRSYNEQFF. The CDR3 DNA reads as TGTGCCAGTAGTATAGAGGACCGCTCCTACAATGAGCAGTTCTTC.

This clonotype has a handful of counts. The V and J genes are TRBV11-1 and TRBJ2-1, with D unclear. The V end was cut by 3 bases, the J end by 6 bases, with 6 bases between. This CDR3 region has 12 residues. Germline values: CDR1 SGHAT, CDR2 FQDESV (reference sequence). Here the CDR3 reads CASSLTVNEQFF. For the CDR3, the DNA is TGTGCCAGCAGCTTGACTGTCAATGAGCAGTTCTTC.

A few counts support this clonotype. The rearrangement links TRBV7-9 to TRBJ1-3, with D unresolved. Germline V lookup: CDR1 SEHNR, CDR2 FQNEAQ (reference sequence). This CDR3 spans 14 amino acids. Trimming pared 3 bases from V and 0 bases from J, leaving 6 bases between. This CDR3 is CASSLMDSGNTIYF. DNA of the CDR3: TGTGCCAGCAGCTTGATGGACTCTGGAAACACCATATATTTT.

The chain links TRBV11-2 to TRBJ1-2; D remains ambiguous. The CDR3 extends over 14 amino acids. Trimming stripped 6 bases from V and 1 base from J, with 12 bases between. Germline CDR1 SGHAT, CDR2 FQNNGV. The CDR3 coding sequence is TGTGCCAGCAGTCGAGAACAGCTTAACTATGGCTACACCTTC. It specifies CASSREQLNYGYTF.

This clonotype was counted only a few times. The rearrangement uses TRBV3-1 and TRBJ2-2; D may be TRBD2 (6 bases). The CDR3 runs 18 residues. V lost 0 bases to trimming and J lost 4 bases, with 18 bases between them. In germline, CDR1 is LGHDT, CDR2 YNNKEL (reference sequence). The CDR3 spells CASSQDRGKGLFTGELFF. CDR3 coding DNA: TGTGCCAGCAGCCAAGATCGGGGGAAAGGACTTTTCACCGGGGAGCTGTTTTTT.

Only one count was recorded for this clonotype. The V and J genes are TRBV12-3 or TRBV12-4 and TRBJ2-7; possibly TRBD1 or TRBD2 for D (5 bases each). CDR3 length equals 13 residues. Trimming removed 6 bases from V and 2 bases from J, with 11 bases in between. Here the CDR3 reads CASSLGRPYEQYF. The CDR3 coding sequence is TGTGCCAGCAGCCTGGGACGGCCCTACGAGCAGTACTTC.

A few counts support this clonotype. The V gene is TRBV10-3, the J gene TRBJ1-2; the match to TRBD1 covers 8 bases. Looked up from germline, CDR1 is ENHRY and CDR2 is SYGVKD. The CDR3 spans 14 residues. Unmatched junction bases numbered 7, after V lost 2 bases and J lost 8 bases. The CDR3 spells CAISEAGGEEGYTF. The CDR3, as DNA: TGTGCCATCAGTGAGGCAGGGGGCGAAGAGGGCTACACCTTC.

In its sample, this clonotype was seen a few times. This chain joins TRBV11-2 and TRBJ2-3; D gene ambiguous. V gave up 5 bases and J gave up 0 bases, with 9 bases separating them. The CDR3 sequence is 14 residues long. The germline CDR1 and CDR2 sequences are SGHAT and FQNNGV. The chain's CDR3 is CASSPDGSTDTQYF. For the CDR3, the DNA is TGTGCCAGCAGCCCGGACGGAAGCACAGATACGCAGTATTTT.

The chain couples TRBV6-2 or TRBV6-3 to TRBJ1-1, with TRBD1 as a possible D gene (5 bases). The CDR3 runs to 15 residues. With 2 bases removed from V and 4 bases from J, the gap between germline ends came to 14 bases. Germline V lookup: CDR1 MNHEY, CDR2 SVGEGT. CDR3 bases: TGTGCCAGCAGTTACCGTGGTGAGGGACCCACTGAAGCTTTCTTT. Translated, it gives CASSYRGEGPTEAFF.

The chain uses TRBV20-1 and TRBJ2-2, with 9 bases lining up with TRBD1. After removal of 1 base from V and 3 bases from J, the junction contained 3 bases not matched to a gene. The CDR3 length is 15 residues. Germline loops: CDR1 DFQATT, CDR2 SNEGSKA (reference sequence). The CDR3, as DNA: TGCAGTGCTAGAGGGGGGACAGGGCACACCGGGGAGCTGTTTTTT. Protein sequence: CSARGGTGHTGELFF.

The chain is built from TRBV28 and TRBJ1-1; the D gene is possibly TRBD1 (5 bases). Germline values: CDR1 MDHEN, CDR2 SYDVKM. The ends were cut back, 6 bases at V and 0 bases at J, with 11 bases in the middle. This CDR3 has 14 amino acids. The CDR3 bases are TGTGCCAGCAGCTACAGGCGGTTGAACACTGAAGCTTTCTTT. It encodes CASSYRRLNTEAFF. The full variable domain, completed using reference TRBV28 and TRBJ1-1, is DVKVTQSSRYLVKRTGEKVFLECVQDMDHENMFWYRQDPGLGLRLIYFSYDVKMKEKGDIPEGYSVSREKKERFSLILESASTNQTSMYLCASSYRRLNTEAFFGQGTRLTVV.